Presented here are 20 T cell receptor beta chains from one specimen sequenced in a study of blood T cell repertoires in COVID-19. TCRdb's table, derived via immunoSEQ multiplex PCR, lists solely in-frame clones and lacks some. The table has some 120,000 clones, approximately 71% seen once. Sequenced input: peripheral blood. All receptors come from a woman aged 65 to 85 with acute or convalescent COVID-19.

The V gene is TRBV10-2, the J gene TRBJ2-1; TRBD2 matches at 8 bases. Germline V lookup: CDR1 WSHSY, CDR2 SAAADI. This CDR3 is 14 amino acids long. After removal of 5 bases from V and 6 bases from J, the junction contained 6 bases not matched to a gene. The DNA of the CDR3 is TGCGCCAGCAGTAGTAGCGGGGTCCCCAATGAGCAGTTCTTC. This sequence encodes CASSSSGVPNEQFF.

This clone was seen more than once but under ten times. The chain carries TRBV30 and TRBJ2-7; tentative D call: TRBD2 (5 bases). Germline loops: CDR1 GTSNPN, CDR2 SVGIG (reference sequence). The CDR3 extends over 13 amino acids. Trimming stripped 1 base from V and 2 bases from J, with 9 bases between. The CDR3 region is CAWSAGVTYEQYF. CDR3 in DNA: TGTGCCTGGAGTGCCGGGGTTACCTACGAGCAGTACTTC.

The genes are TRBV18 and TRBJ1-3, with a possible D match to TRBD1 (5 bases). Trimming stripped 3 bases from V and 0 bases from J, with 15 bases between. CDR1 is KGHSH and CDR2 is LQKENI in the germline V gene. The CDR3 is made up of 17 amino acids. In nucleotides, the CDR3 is TGTGCCAGCTCACCGACGGGACTCCATAACTCTGGAAACACCATATATTTT. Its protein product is CASSPTGLHNSGNTIYF.

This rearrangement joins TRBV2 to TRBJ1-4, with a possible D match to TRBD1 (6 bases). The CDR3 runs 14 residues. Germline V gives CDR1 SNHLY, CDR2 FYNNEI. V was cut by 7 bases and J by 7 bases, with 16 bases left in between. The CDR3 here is CASTAQGEGEKLFF. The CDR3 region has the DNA TGTGCCAGCACCGCACAGGGAGAGGGTGAAAAACTGTTTTTT.

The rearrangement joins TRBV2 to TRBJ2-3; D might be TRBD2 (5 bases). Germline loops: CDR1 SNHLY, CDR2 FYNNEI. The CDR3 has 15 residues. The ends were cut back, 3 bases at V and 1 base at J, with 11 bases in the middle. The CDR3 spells CASSDLEVGTDTQYF. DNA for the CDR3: TGTGCCAGCAGTGACTTGGAGGTGGGCACAGATACGCAGTATTTT.

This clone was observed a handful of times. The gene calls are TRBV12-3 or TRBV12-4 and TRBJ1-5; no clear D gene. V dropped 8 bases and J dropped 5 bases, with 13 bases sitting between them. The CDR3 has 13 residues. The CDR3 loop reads CASGPTGYQPQHF. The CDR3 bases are TGTGCCAGCGGGCCTACTGGCTATCAGCCCCAGCATTTT.

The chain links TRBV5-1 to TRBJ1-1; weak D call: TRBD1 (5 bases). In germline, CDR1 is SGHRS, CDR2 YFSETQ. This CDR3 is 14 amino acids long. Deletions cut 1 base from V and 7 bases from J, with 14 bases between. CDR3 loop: CASSLTPSGVEAFF. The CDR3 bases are TGCGCCAGCAGCTTGACCCCCTCGGGGGTTGAAGCTTTCTTT.

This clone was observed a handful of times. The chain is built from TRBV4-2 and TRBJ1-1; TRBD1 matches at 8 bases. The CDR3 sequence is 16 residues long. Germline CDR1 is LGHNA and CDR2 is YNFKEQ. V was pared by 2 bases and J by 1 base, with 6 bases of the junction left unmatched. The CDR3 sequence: CASSQRTGRENTEAFF. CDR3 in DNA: TGTGCCAGCAGCCAACGGACAGGGCGGGAGAACACTGAAGCTTTCTTT.

For the CDR3, the DNA is TGTGCCAGTACCCTCTGGGCCAGCTTCTATGGCTACACCTTC. Protein: CASTLWASFYGYTF. The V gene is TRBV19, the J gene TRBJ1-2; no clear D. The CDR3 runs to 14 residues. V gave up 7 bases and J gave up 4 bases, with 16 bases separating them. The V gene's germline CDR1 is LNHDA and CDR2 SQIVND (reference sequence).

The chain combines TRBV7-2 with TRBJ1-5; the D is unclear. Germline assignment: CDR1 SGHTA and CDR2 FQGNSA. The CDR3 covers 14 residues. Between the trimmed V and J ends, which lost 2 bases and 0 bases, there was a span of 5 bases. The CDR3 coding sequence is TGTGCCAGCAGCTTAAGCTATAGCAATCAGCCCCAGCATTTT. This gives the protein CASSLSYSNQPQHF.

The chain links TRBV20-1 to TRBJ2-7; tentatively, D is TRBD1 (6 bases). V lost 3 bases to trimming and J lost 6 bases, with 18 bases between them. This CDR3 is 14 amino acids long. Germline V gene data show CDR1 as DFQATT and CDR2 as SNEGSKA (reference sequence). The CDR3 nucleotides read TGCAGTGCTAGTACGGACAGATATACGAGCGAGCAGTACTTC. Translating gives CSASTDRYTSEQYF.

Here the CDR3 DNA reads TGTGCCAGCAGTTACGGGCAAAAACTGTTTTTT. This gives the protein CASSYGQKLFF. The chain is built from TRBV6-5 and TRBJ1-4; D gene ambiguous. The CDR3 spans 11 residues. CDR1 is MNHEY and CDR2 is SVGAGI in the germline V gene. Trimming took off 2 bases at V and 9 bases at J, with 4 bases between the two ends.

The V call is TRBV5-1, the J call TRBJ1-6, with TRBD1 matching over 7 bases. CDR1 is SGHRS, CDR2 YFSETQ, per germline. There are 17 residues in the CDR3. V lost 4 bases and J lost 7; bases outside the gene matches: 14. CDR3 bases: TGCGCCAGCAGCACAGGGACAGACCCATTCGGGAATTCACCCCTCCACTTT. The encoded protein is CASSTGTDPFGNSPLHF.

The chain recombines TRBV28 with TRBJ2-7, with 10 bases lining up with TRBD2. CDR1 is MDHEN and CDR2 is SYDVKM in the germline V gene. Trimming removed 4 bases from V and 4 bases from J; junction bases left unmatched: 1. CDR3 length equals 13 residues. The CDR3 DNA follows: TGTGCCAGCAGTTGGACTAGCGGATACGAGCAGTACTTC. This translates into CASSWTSGYEQYF.

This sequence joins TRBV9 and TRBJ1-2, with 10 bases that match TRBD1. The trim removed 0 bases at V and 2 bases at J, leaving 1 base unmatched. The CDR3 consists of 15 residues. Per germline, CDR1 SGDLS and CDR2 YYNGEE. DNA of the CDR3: TGTGCCAGCAGCGTAGAGGGACAGGGGAACTATGGCTACACCTTC. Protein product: CASSVEGQGNYGYTF.

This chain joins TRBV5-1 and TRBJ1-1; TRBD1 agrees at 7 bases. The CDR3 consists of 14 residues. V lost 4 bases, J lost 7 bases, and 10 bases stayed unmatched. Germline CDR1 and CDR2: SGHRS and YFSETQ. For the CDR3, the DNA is TGCGCCAGCAGCAGGGACAGCTCGGGCGGTGAAGCTTTCTTT. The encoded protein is CASSRDSSGGEAFF.

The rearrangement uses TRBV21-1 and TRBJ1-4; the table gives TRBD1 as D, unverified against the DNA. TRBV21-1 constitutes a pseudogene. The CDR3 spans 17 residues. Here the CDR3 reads CASPSPGTGLGGEKLFF. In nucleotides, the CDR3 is TGTGCCAGCCCGAGTCCCGGGACAGGTTTGGGTGGGGAAAAACTGTTTTTT.

CDR3 coding DNA: TGTGCCAGCAGCTTAGGGGGGGGGCAGCCCCAGCATTTT. Amino acids: CASSLGGGQPQHF. This rearrangement joins TRBV7-2 to TRBJ1-5; possibly TRBD1 for D (5 bases). This CDR3 contains 13 residues. CDR1 is SGHTA and CDR2 is FQGNSA in the germline V gene. The V end was cut by 1 base, the J end by 7 bases, with 8 bases between.

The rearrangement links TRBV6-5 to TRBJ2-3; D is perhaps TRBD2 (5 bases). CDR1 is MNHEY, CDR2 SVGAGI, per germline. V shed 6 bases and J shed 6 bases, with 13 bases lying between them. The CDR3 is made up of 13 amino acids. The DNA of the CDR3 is TGTGCCAGCAGCCTCGGGGTCCCGGATACGCAGTATTTT. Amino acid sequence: CASSLGVPDTQYF.

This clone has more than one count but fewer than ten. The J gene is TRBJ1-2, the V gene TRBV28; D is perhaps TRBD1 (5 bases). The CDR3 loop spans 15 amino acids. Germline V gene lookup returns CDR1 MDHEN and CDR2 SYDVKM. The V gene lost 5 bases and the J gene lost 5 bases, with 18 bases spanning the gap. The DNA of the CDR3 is TGTGCCAGCAGTCTGGGCCACCCAGGGCTATATGGCTACACCTTC. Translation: CASSLGHPGLYGYTF.